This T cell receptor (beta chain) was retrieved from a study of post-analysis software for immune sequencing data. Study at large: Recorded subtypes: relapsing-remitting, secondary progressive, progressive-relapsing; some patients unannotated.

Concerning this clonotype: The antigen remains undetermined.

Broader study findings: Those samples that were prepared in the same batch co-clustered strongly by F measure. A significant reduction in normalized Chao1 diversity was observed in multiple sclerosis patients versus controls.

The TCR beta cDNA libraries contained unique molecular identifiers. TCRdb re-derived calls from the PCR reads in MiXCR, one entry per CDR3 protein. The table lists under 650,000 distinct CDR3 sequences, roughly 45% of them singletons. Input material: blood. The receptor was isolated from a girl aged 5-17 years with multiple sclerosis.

The CDR3: CASSLILAGPQETQYF. The CDR3 nucleotides are TGTGCCAGCAGCTTAATACTAGCGGGGCCCCAAGAGACCCAGTACTTC. This chain joins TRBV7-3 and TRBJ2-5, with 10 positions matching TRBD2. J lost 1 base, V lost 1 base, and 3 bases had no gene match. This CDR3 has 16 amino acids. Germline V gene lookup returns CDR1 SGHTA and CDR2 FQGTGA.